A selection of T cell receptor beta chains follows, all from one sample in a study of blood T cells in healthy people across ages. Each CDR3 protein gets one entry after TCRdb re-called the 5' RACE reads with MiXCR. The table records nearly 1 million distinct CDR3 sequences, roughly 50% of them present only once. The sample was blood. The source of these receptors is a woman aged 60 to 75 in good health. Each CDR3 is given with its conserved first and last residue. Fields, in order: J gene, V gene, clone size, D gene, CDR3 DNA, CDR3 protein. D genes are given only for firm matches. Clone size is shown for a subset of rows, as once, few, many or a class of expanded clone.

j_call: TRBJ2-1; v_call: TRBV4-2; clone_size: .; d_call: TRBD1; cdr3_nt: TGTGCTAGCAGCCAAGAAGGGACAGTACCCGAGCAGTTCTTC; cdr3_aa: CASSQEGTVPEQFF
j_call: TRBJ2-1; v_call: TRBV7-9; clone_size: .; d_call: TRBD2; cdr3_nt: TGTTCCAGCAGCCCTCGGACTAGCGACTCACCTTACAATGAGCAGTTCTTC; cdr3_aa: CSSSPRTSDSPYNEQFF
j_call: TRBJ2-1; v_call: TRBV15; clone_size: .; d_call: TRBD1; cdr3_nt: TGTGCCACCAGCAAAAGACAGGGGAGCTACAATGAGCAGTTCTTC; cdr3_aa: CATSKRQGSYNEQFF
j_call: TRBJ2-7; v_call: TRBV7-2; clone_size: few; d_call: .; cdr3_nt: TGTGCCAGCAGCCCGAGCCTGTATTGGGGAGAAATCTACGAGCAGTACTTC; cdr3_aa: CASSPSLYWGEIYEQYF
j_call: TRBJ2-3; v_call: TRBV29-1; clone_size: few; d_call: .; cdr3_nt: TGCAGCGTTGAATACCGGCCGGATACGCAGTATTTT; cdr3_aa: CSVEYRPDTQYF
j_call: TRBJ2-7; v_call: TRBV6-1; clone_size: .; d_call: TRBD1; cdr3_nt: TGTGCCAGCAACTATGGGACAGGGGCCTACGAGCAGTACTTC; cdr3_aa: CASNYGTGAYEQYF
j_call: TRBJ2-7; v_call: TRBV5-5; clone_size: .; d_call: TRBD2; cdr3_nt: TGTGCCAGCAGCCCGGCTAGCGGGAGTTTGTACGAGCAGTACTTC; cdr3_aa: CASSPASGSLYEQYF
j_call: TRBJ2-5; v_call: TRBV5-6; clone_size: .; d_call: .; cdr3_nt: TGTGCCAGCAGCTTGGAGGGACGCCAAGAGACCCAGTACTTC; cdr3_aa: CASSLEGRQETQYF
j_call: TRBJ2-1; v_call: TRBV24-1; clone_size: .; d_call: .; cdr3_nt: TGTGCCACCAGTGAGAGGTCAGGGACCTACAATGAGCAGTTCTTC; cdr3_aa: CATSERSGTYNEQFF
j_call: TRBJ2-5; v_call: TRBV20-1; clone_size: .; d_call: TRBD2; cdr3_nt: TGCAGTGCTAGCAGACTAGCTGGTTACAATGAGCAGTACTTC; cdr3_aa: CSASRLAGYNEQYF
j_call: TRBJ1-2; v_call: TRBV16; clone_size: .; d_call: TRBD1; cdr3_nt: TGTGCCAGCAGCCAAGAGTCTCCGGGACAGTCATTTTATGGCTACACCTTC; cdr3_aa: CASSQESPGQSFYGYTF
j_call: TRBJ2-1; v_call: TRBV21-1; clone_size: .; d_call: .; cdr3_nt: TGTGCCAGCAGCAACCGGGACAGGAATGTGTATGAGCAGTTCTTC; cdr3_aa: CASSNRDRNVYEQFF
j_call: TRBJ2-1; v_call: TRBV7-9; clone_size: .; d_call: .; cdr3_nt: TGTGCCAGCAGCCCCGGACTCAGCTGGGAGACCCAGTTCTTC; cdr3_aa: CASSPGLSWETQFF
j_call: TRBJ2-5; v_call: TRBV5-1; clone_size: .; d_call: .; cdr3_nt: TGCGCCAGCAGCTTGGCCAATTATACTTGGTCATATCGAGAGACCCAGTACTTC; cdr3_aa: CASSLANYTWSYRETQYF
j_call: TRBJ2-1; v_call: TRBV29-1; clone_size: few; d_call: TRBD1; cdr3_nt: TGCAGCGCCTCGACAGGGGGCGTAGGCAATGAGCAGTTCTTC; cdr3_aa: CSASTGGVGNEQFF
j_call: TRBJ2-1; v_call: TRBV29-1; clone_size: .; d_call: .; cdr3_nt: TGCAGCGTTGACTACCCTGAGCACAATGAGCAGTTCTTC; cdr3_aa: CSVDYPEHNEQFF
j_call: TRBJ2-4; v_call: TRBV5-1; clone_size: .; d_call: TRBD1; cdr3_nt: TGCGCCAGCAGCTCCCGCCCCGGGACAGGGGAAAACATTCAGTACTTC; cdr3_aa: CASSSRPGTGENIQYF
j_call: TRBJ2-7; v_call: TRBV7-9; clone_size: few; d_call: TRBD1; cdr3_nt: TGTGCCAGCAGCTTCCCAGTGGGGGACAGGGAGGCCTACGAGCAGTACTTC; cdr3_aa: CASSFPVGDREAYEQYF
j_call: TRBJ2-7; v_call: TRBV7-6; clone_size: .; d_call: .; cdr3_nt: TGTGCCAGCAGCTTAAACATTCCCAATGAGCAGTACTTC; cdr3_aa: CASSLNIPNEQYF
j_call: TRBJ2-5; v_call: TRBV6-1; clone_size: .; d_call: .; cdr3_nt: TGTGCCAGCAATATTAGGGAGACCCAGTACTTC; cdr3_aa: CASNIRETQYF
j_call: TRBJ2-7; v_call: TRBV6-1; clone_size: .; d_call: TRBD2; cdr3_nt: TGTGCCAGCAGTCATAGCGGGAATGGACGCGAGCAGTACTTC; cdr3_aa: CASSHSGNGREQYF
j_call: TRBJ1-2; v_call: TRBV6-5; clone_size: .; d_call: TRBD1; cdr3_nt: TGTGCCAGCAGTCAACAGGGGGCCGGCTATGGCTACACCTTC; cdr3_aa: CASSQQGAGYGYTF
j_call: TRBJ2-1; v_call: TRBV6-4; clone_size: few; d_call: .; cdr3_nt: TGTGCCAGCAACTTGGGGGAGCCAGGTGAGCAGTTCTTC; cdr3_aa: CASNLGEPGEQFF
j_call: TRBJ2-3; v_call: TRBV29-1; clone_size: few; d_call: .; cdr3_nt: TGCAGCGTAGGACAGACGGGCACAGATACGCAGTATTTT; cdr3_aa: CSVGQTGTDTQYF
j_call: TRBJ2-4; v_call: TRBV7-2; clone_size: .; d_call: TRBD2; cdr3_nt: TGTGCCAGCAGCCCCCAAACGGGACTAGCGGGGGAAGTGGGTAAAAACATTCAGTACTTC; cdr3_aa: CASSPQTGLAGEVGKNIQYF
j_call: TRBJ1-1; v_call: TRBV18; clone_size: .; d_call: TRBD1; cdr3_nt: TGTGCCAGCTCACCACGCGGGACAGGCCCCACGAACACTGAAGCTTTCTTT; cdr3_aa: CASSPRGTGPTNTEAFF
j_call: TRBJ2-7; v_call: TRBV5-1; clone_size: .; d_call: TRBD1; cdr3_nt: TGCGCCAGCAGCTTGGCCGACAGGGGGCCTTCCTACGAGCAGTACTTC; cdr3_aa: CASSLADRGPSYEQYF
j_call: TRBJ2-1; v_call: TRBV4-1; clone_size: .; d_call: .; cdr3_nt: TGCGCCAGCAAGGCGGTCGGCTGGGGGCAATACAATGAGCAGTTCTTC; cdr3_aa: CASKAVGWGQYNEQFF
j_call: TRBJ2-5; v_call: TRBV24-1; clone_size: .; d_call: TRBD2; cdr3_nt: TGTGCCACCAGTGATCCCGGACTAGCTGTGGAAGAGACCCAGTACTTC; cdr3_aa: CATSDPGLAVEETQYF
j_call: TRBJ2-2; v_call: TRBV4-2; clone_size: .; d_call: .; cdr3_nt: TGTGCCAGCAGCCAGGATATAAGGGGAAGCACCGGGGAGCTGTTTTTT; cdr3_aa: CASSQDIRGSTGELFF
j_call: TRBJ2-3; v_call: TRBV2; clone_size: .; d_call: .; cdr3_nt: TGTGCCAGCAGCCCGTTCGGGTCTAGCACAGATACGCAGTATTTT; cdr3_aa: CASSPFGSSTDTQYF
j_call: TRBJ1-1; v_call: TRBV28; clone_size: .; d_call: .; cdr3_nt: TGTGCCAGCACCACCGGCGGGAGTAACACTGAAGCTTTCTTT; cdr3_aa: CASTTGGSNTEAFF
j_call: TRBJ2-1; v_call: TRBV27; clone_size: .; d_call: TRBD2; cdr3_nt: TGTGCCAGCACCTTACTAGCGGGAGAGGGGAACAATGAGCAGTTCTTC; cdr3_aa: CASTLLAGEGNNEQFF
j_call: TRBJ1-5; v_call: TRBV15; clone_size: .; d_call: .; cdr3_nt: TGTGCCACCAGCAGAGATCCAAGTCAGCCCCAGCATTTT; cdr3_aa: CATSRDPSQPQHF
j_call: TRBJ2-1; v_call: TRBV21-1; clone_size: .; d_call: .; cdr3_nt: TGTGCCAGCAGCAAAGATAGTGGGAGGGCCGACAATGAGCAGTTCTTC; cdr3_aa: CASSKDSGRADNEQFF
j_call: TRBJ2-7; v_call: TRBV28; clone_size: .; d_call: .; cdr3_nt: TGTGCCAGCAGGTGGAAGACAATGGGTAGCGAGCAGTACTTC; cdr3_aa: CASRWKTMGSEQYF
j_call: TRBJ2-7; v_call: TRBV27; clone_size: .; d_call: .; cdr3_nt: TGTGCCAGCAGTTCCGTCGGACTACCCGGGGTGGGCCAGTACTTC; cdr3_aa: CASSSVGLPGVGQYF
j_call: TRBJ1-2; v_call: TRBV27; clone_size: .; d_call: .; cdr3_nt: TGTGCCAGCAGTTTAGCCCGGGACCGTGGCTACACCTTC; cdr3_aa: CASSLARDRGYTF
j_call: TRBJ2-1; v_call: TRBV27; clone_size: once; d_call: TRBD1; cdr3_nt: TGTGCCAGCAGTCTCCGGACAGGGTGGATTAGTGAGCAGTTCTTC; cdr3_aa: CASSLRTGWISEQFF
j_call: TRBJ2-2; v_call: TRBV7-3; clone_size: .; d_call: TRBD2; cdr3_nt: TGTGCCAGCAGCTCTAACCCGGGAGGGGGTCGCCGGGAGCTGTTTTTT; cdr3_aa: CASSSNPGGGRRELFF
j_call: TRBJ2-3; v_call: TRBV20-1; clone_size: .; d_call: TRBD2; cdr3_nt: TGCAGTGCTAGAGATCAACTAGCGGGATCGAGTTGGTATTTT; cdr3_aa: CSARDQLAGSSWYF
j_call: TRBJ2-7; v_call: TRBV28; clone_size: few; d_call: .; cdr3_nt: TGTGCCAGCCGTCCGCGATTCGCGGCCTTTTCGTTCTACGAGCAGTACTTC; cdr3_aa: CASRPRFAAFSFYEQYF
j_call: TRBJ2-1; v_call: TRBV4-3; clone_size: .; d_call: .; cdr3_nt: TGCGCCGGCAGCCAAGATTGGCCCTCGATTGAGGGGAATGAGCAGTTCTTC; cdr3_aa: CAGSQDWPSIEGNEQFF
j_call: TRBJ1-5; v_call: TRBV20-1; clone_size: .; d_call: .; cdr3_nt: TGCAGTGCTAGTCGAGGGTCTGGACAGCCCCAGCATTTT; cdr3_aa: CSASRGSGQPQHF